What follows are 27 T cell receptor beta chains derived from one specimen sequenced in a study of CD8+CD57+ T cells in acquired aplastic anemia. All sequencing subjects had displayed CD8+CD57+ cell expansion on flow cytometry. The template used for profiling TCR beta VDJ and CDR3 was genomic DNA. TCRdb ran MiXCR on the reads and lists one entry per CDR3 protein. Altogether around 250,000 distinct CDR3 sequences are present, approximately 86% being singletons, with the ten largest covering around 40%. Sample: sorted CD4+, CD8+, or CD8+CD57+ T cells (not recorded which) from PBMCs. The receptors stem from a human donor with aplastic anemia.

To note about this clonotype: At one of its ends the junction is not consistent with the germline gene, which may arise from a read error. The chain joins TRBV10-3 to TRBJ2-1; TRBD2 matches at 7 bases. Looked up from germline, CDR1 is ENHRY and CDR2 is SYGVKD. This CDR3 is 14 amino acids long. This CDR3 reads CASSGGETDNEQFF. In DNA, the CDR3 is TGTGCCAGCAGTGGGGGGGAAACCGACAATGAGCAGTTCTTC.

Comment on this clonotype: The limits of the CDR3 on the DNA are not certain, so only TCRdb's listed CDR3 is given. The chain links TRBV7-9 to TRBJ2-3. Both ends counted, the CDR3 spans 14 residues. Germline loops: CDR1 SEHNR, CDR2 FQNEAQ (reference sequence). CDR3: CASSAAAETQYFGF.

The table lists this clonotype with a few counts. This chain uses TRBV11-3 with TRBJ2-2; 9 bases map to TRBD1. The junction had 6 bases not matched to a gene; V was cut back by 0 bases and J by 7 bases. This CDR3 has 16 amino acids. Germline CDR1 reads SGHNT; CDR2 reads YENEEA. In DNA form, the CDR3 reads TGTGCCAGCAGCTTAGATCTGACAGGGGGGATCGGGGAGCTGTTTTTT. Protein sequence: CASSLDLTGGIGELFF.

In the case of this clonotype: One junction end does not reproduce the germline sequence, and a read error may be involved. The chain joins TRBV7-2 to TRBJ2-2, with D perhaps given as TRBD1 or TRBD2 (5 bases each). The CDR3 spans 14 residues. Germline V gene sequence: CDR1 SGHTA, CDR2 FQGNSA. CDR3 loop: CASSTGAGGYTFCF. Here the CDR3 DNA reads TGTGCCAGCAGCACCGGGGCAGGTGGCTACACCTTCTGTTTT. Based on the CDR3 plus reference TRBV7-2 and TRBJ2-2, the full variable domain is GAGVSQSPSNKVTEKGKDVELRCDPISGHTALYWYRQSLGQGLEFLIYFQGNSAPDKSGLPSDRFSAERTGGSVSTLTIQRTQQEDSAVYLCASSTGAGGYTFCFGEGSRLTVL.

The rearrangement joins TRBV7-9 to TRBJ1-5; no clear D gene. Per the germline V gene, CDR1 is SEHNR and CDR2 is FQNEAQ (reference sequence). This CDR3 has 13 amino acids. With 5 bases removed from V and 6 bases from J, the gap between germline ends came to 11 bases. CDR3 in DNA: TGTGCCAGCAGCCGGACCGTCAGTCAGCCCCAGCATTTT. Residues: CASSRTVSQPQHF.

Of note for this clonotype: The conserved final phenylalanine or tryptophan is absent from the CDR3, which likely points to a read error. No DNA is shown, since the ends of the CDR3 on it are uncertain; the CDR3 is the one TCRdb lists. This chain uses TRBV7-8 with TRBJ2-1; the table's D call, TRBD1, has no DNA check behind it. The CDR3 length equals 8 residues, ends included. In germline, CDR1 is SGHVS, CDR2 FQNEAQ. The CDR3 sequence is CASSLAPV.

A note on this clonotype: The CDR3 ends on some other residue instead of the conserved phenylalanine or tryptophan, so this is likely a read error. The DNA is left out, because the CDR3 cannot be placed on it with certainty; the CDR3 is given as TCRdb lists it. The chain links TRBV3-1 to TRBJ2-1; the table's D gene call, TRBD1, was not cross checked with the DNA. Germline V gives CDR1 LGHDT, CDR2 YNNKEL (reference sequence). The CDR3 has 8 amino acids, counting both end residues. CDR3 protein: CASSPPRN.

The chain links TRBV20-1 to TRBJ2-7; no clear D. The CDR3 is made up of 13 amino acids. Germline assignment: CDR1 DFQATT and CDR2 SNEGSKA (reference sequence). With 2 bases removed from V and 3 bases from J, the gap between germline ends came to 11 bases. CDR3 residues: CSARSGPHYEQYF. The CDR3 DNA reads as TGCAGTGCTAGATCCGGGCCCCACTACGAGCAGTACTTC.

This sequence joins TRBV7-2 and TRBJ1-5; D is perhaps TRBD1 (5 bases). The ends were cut back, 0 bases at V and 10 bases at J, with 22 bases in the middle. The length of the CDR3 is 17 residues. CDR1 is SGHTA, CDR2 FQGNSA, per germline. CDR3 in amino acids: CASSLAAGTGTQYPQHF. CDR3 DNA sequence: TGTGCCAGCAGCTTAGCGGCAGGGACCGGTACGCAGTATCCCCAGCATTTT. The entire variable domain, with the rest obtained from reference TRBV7-2 and TRBJ1-5, is as follows: GAGVSQSPSNKVTEKGKDVELRCDPISGHTALYWYRQSLGQGLEFLIYFQGNSAPDKSGLPSDRFSAERTGGSVSTLTIQRTQQEDSAVYLCASSLAAGTGTQYPQHFGDGTRLSIL.

Worth noting for this clonotype: The CDR3 end shows no conserved phenylalanine or tryptophan, and so a read error is likely. The DNA is left out, because the CDR3 cannot be placed on it with certainty; the CDR3 is given as TCRdb lists it. V and J are TRBV7-9 and TRBJ2-3; the D segment call TRBD2 is taken from the table without a DNA check. The CDR3 has 14 amino acids, counting both end residues. Germline V gene lookup returns CDR1 SEHNR and CDR2 FQNEAQ (reference sequence). The chain's CDR3 is CASSFQRSGGSEEH.

Only a few counts were recorded for this clonotype. This sequence joins TRBV14 and TRBJ2-1; perhaps TRBD1 as D (6 bases). Per the germline V gene, CDR1 is SGHDN and CDR2 is FVKESK. CDR3 length: 17 residues. The V and J ends lost 4 bases and 0 bases respectively, with 16 bases between them. In nucleotides, the CDR3 is TGTGCCAGCAGCCTCTTACAGGGATGGGGCTCCTACAATGAGCAGTTCTTC. This sequence encodes CASSLLQGWGSYNEQFF.

A note on this clonotype: The conserved phenylalanine or tryptophan normally closing the CDR3 is absent here, so this likely arose from a read error. No DNA is shown, since the ends of the CDR3 on it are uncertain; the CDR3 is the one TCRdb lists. The rearrangement joins TRBV9 to TRBJ2-3. Germline-derived CDR1 and CDR2 are SGDLS and YYNGEE. A total of 13 residues make up the CDR3, ends included. The CDR3: CASGVGGKSTDTL.

The CDR3 here is CASSVHGSMEYF. As DNA, the CDR3 is TGTGCCAGCAGCGTTCATGGGAGCATGGAGTACTTC. The rearrangement links TRBV7-9 to TRBJ2-4, with a tentative D call TRBD2 (5 bases). CDR3 length equals 12 residues. V lost 5 bases to trimming and J lost 14 bases, with 16 bases between them. Germline values: CDR1 SEHNR, CDR2 FQNEAQ (reference sequence).

This chain joins TRBV11-3 and TRBJ2-3; D is possibly TRBD2 (5 bases). CDR1 SGHNT and CDR2 YENEEA come from the germline V gene. The V end lost 5 bases, the J end lost 7 bases, and 13 bases lay between the germline ends. The CDR3 is 13 amino acids. Written as DNA, the CDR3 is TGTGCCAGCAGCGAGAGTAGCGCTCATACGCAGTATTTT. Encoded protein: CASSESSAHTQYF.

This chain uses TRBV7-9 with TRBJ1-1; perhaps TRBD1 as D (5 bases). The CDR3 length is 15 residues. V was pared by 3 bases and J by 14 bases, with 25 bases between. Germline values: CDR1 SEHNR, CDR2 FQNEAQ (reference sequence). This chain's CDR3 is CASSFHRSGGTDAFF. CDR3 coding DNA: TGTGCCAGCAGCTTTCATCGAAGCGGGGGGACTGATGCGTTCTTT.

Regarding this clonotype: A read error may account for a junction end that differs from germline. The chain employs TRBV15 and TRBJ1-5; D ambiguous. Per germline, CDR1 LNHNV and CDR2 YYDKDF (reference sequence). The CDR3 runs to 14 residues. This chain's CDR3 is CASSGSYNHEPQHF. The CDR3 DNA sequence: TGTGCCAGCAGTGGGTCGTATAACCATGAGCCCCAGCACTTT.

The chain uses TRBV7-8 and TRBJ2-1, with unresolved D. V was cut by 3 bases and J by 15 bases, with 24 bases left in between. Germline assignment: CDR1 SGHVS and CDR2 FQNEAQ. The CDR3 consists of 15 residues. The CDR3 region has the DNA TGTGCCAGCAGCTTTGGTCCAGCCGGCTCCAACCTTTCGTTCTTC. Its translation: CASSFGPAGSNLSFF.

As for this clonotype: Because it lacks the conserved phenylalanine or tryptophan at the end, this CDR3 is likely a read error. The limits of the CDR3 on the DNA are not certain, so only TCRdb's listed CDR3 is given. This chain connects TRBV7-6 to TRBJ2-1. The CDR3 length equals 14 residues, ends included. The germline V gene encodes CDR1 SGHVS and CDR2 FNYEAQ. CDR3 loop: CASSSAPTHTQYFG.

A word on this clonotype: This is likely a read error, given that the CDR3 carries no conserved phenylalanine or tryptophan at its end. Because the CDR3's place on the DNA is in doubt, the DNA is left out and the CDR3 is given as listed by TCRdb. V gene TRBV7-9 combines with J gene TRBJ2-3. Per germline, CDR1 SEHNR and CDR2 FQNEAQ (reference sequence). With termini counted, the CDR3 has 13 amino acids. The chain's CDR3 is CASGDGCRDTQQY.

This clonotype was observed a few times. The J gene is TRBJ2-5, the V gene TRBV15; possible D gene TRBD2, 6 bases. There are 13 residues in the CDR3. Germline V gene sequence: CDR1 LNHNV, CDR2 YYDKDF (reference sequence). Here the CDR3 DNA reads TGTGCTCAGACTAGTGATCCACAAGAGACCCAGTACTTC. It codes for CAQTSDPQETQYF.

The V gene is TRBV2, the J gene TRBJ2-1; D tentatively reads TRBD1 or TRBD2 (6 bases each). Trimming stripped 6 bases from V and 13 bases from J, with 28 bases between. This CDR3 has 16 residues. CDR1 and CDR2 (germline): SNHLY, FYNNEI. CDR3 sequence reads: CASREGGGNRQYFQFF. CDR3 nucleotide sequence: TGTGCCAGCAGGGAGGGGGGCGGAAACAGGCAGTATTTTCAGTTCTTC.

As for this clonotype: Since no conserved phenylalanine or tryptophan closes the CDR3, a read error is the likely cause. Because the CDR3's place on the DNA is in doubt, the DNA is left out and the CDR3 is given as listed by TCRdb. The chain's CDR3 is CASSLIRGADYV. The chain uses TRBV7-2 and TRBJ2-2; TRBD1 reflects the table's D call only, with no check against the DNA. In germline, CDR1 is SGHTA, CDR2 FQGNSA. The CDR3 sequence runs 12 residues, both termini included.

This rearrangement joins TRBV5-2 to TRBJ2-7; the D segment call TRBD1 is taken from the table without a DNA check. TRBV5-2 is labeled a pseudogene. The CDR3 consists of 18 residues. The CDR3 loop is CASNFHPDGTFLSYEQYV. As DNA, the CDR3 is TGTGCCAGCAACTTTCATCCAGACGGGACATTCCTTTCCTACGAGCAGTACGTC.

This chain joins TRBV20-1 and TRBJ2-1; the D gene is possibly TRBD2 (6 bases). Deletions cut 6 bases from V and 11 bases from J, with 20 bases between. The CDR3 consists of 13 residues. CDR1 is DFQATT and CDR2 is SNEGSKA in the germline V gene (reference sequence). The CDR3 coding sequence is TGCAGTGCGCGGGGCGGGGTTTTTTATCAGCAGTTCTTC. Translated, it gives CSARGGVFYQQFF.

The V call is TRBV7-8, the J call TRBJ2-1; D possibly corresponds to TRBD2 (6 bases). The CDR3 covers 16 residues. Trimming removed 0 bases at V and 13 bases at J, with 22 bases between. Germline V gene data show CDR1 as SGHVS and CDR2 as FQNEAQ. CDR3 in DNA: TGTGCCAGCAGCTTAGCGGGAGGTCACGGTACGCATTATCAGTTCTTC. It encodes CASSLAGGHGTHYQFF.

Turning to this clonotype: Likely a read error: the CDR3 ends without its conserved phenylalanine or tryptophan. Because the CDR3's place on the DNA is in doubt, the DNA is left out and the CDR3 is given as listed by TCRdb. The rearrangement uses TRBV7-9 and TRBJ2-3. Germline values: CDR1 SEHNR, CDR2 FQNEAQ (reference sequence). The CDR3 adds up to 13 amino acids, both ends counted. The CDR3 region is CASSFASAVSHSS.

This chain joins TRBV15 and TRBJ2-7, with 9 positions matching TRBD1. The CDR3 totals 13 residues. J was trimmed by 4 bases and V by 3 bases; bases with no gene match: 1. From germline, CDR1 is LNHNV and CDR2 YYDKDF (reference sequence). DNA of the CDR3: TGTGCCACCAGCAGTGGACAGGGGTACGAGCAGTACTTC. This codes for CATSSGQGYEQYF.